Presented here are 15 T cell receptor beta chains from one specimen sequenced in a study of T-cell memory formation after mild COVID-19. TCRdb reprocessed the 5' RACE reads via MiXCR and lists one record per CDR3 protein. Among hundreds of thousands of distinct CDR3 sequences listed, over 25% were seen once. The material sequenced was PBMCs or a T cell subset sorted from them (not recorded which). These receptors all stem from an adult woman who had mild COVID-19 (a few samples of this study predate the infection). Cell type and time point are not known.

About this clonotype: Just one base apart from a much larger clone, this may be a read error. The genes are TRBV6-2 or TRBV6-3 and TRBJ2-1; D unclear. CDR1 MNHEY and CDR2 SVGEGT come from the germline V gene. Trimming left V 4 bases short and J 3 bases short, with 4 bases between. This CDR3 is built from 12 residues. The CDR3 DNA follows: TGTGCCAGCAGTTGGGACTACAATGAGCAGTTCTTC. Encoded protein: CASSWDYNEQFF.

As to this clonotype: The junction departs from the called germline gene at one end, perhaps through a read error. The chain's CDR3 is CAASGGEKLFF. In DNA form, the CDR3 reads TGTGCCGCCAGTGGTGGGGAAAAACTGTTTTTT. The V and J genes are TRBV24-1 and TRBJ1-4; D is unresolved. Germline V CDR1 and CDR2: KGHDR, SFDVKD. The CDR3 totals 11 residues.

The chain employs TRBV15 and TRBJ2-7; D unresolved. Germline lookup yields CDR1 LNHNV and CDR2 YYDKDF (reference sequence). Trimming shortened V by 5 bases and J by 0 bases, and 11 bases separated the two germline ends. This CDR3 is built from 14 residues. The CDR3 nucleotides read TGTGCCACCAGCCCCGAAGGCGACTCCTACGAGCAGTACTTC. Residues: CATSPEGDSYEQYF.

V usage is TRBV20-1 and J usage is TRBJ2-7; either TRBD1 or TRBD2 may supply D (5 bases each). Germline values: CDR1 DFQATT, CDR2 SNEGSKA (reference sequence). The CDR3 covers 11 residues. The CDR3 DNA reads TGCAGCCCCGGGACCCCCTACGAGCAGTACTTC. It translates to CSPGTPYEQYF.

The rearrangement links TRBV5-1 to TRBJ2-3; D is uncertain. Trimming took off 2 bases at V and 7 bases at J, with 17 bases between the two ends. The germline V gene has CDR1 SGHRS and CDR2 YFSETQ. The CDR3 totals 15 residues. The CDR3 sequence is CASSFKPEYPNTQYF. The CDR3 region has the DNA TGCGCCAGCAGCTTCAAACCCGAATACCCGAATACGCAGTATTTT.

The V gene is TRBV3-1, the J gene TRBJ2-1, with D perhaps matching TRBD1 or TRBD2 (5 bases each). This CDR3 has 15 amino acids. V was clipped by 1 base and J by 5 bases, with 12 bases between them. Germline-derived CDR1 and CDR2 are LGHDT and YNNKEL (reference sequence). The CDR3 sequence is CASSQGQGAHNEQFF. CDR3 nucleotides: TGTGCCAGCAGCCAAGGGCAGGGAGCCCACAATGAGCAGTTCTTC.

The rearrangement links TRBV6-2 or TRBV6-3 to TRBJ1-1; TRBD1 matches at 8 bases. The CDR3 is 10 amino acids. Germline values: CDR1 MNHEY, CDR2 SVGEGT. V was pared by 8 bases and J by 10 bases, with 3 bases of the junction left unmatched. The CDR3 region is CASGTGPAFF. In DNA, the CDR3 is TGTGCCAGCGGGACAGGACCAGCTTTCTTT.

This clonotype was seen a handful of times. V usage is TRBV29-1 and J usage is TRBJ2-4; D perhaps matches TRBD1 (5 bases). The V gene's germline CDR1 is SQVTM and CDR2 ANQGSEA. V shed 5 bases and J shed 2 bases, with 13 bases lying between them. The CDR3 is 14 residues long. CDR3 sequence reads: CSVLTQGTKNIQYF. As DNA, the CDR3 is TGCAGCGTTCTTACCCAGGGTACCAAAAACATTCAGTACTTC.

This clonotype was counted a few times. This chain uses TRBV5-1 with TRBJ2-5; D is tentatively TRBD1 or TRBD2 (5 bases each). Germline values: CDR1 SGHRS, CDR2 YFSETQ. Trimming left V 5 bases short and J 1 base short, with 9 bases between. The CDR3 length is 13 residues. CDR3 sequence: CASSWDGQETQYF. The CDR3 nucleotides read TGCGCCAGCAGTTGGGACGGCCAAGAGACCCAGTACTTC.

The CDR3 DNA reads TGTGCCAGCAGCTTAGGACGGACAGGGGGCGCGGTAACCGAGCAGTACTTC. Translated, it gives CASSLGRTGGAVTEQYF. The chain is built from TRBV7-8 and TRBJ2-7; 11 bases map to TRBD1. The J segment lost 6 bases and the V segment lost 1 base, leaving 11 bases of the junction unmatched. Looked up from germline, CDR1 is SGHVS and CDR2 is FQNEAQ. This CDR3 is 17 amino acids long.

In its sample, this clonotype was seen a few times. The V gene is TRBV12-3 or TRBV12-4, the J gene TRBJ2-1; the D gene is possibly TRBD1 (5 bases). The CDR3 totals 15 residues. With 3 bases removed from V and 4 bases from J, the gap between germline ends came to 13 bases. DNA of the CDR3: TGTGCCAGCAGTTTCACAGGTACATCTTACAATGAGCAGTTCTTC. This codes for CASSFTGTSYNEQFF.

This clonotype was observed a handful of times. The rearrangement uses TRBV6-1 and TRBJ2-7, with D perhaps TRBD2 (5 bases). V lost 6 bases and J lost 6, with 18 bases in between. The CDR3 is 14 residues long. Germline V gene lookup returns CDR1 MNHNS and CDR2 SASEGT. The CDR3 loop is CASRGEIFAGEQYF. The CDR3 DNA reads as TGTGCCAGCAGAGGTGAAATATTTGCGGGCGAGCAGTACTTC.

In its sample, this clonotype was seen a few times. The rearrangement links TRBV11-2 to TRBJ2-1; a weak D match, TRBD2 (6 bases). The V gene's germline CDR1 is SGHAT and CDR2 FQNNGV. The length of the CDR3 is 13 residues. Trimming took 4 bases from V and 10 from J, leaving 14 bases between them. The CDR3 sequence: CASSSRGWEEQFF. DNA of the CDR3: TGTGCCAGCAGCTCCCGGGGGTGGGAGGAGCAGTTCTTC.

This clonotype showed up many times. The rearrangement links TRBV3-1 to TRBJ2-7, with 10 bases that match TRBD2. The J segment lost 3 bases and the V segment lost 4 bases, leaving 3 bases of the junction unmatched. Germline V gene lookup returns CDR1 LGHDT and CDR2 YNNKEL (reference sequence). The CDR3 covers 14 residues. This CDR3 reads CASSPLAGDYEQYF. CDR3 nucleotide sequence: TGTGCCAGCAGCCCTCTAGCGGGAGACTACGAGCAGTACTTC.

The CDR3 DNA follows: TGTGCCAGCAGCCTACCGGACAGCCTAAACACTGAAGCTTTCTTT. This codes for CASSLPDSLNTEAFF. V gene TRBV7-9 combines with J gene TRBJ1-1; perhaps TRBD1 as D (6 bases). The CDR3 extends over 15 amino acids. V lost 5 bases and J 2 bases, leaving 15 bases between the germline ends. The germline V gene encodes CDR1 SEHNR and CDR2 FQNEAQ (reference sequence).